This T cell receptor (beta chain) emerged from a study of post-analysis software for immune sequencing data. General study findings and limits: The five TRBV segments detected at higher frequency in patients than in controls included TRBV5-6, TRBV5-1 and TRBV20-1.

Germline V gene sequence: CDR1 SGHTA, CDR2 FQGNSA. CDR3 size: 19 residues. J gave up 0 bases and V 1 base, and 10 bases lay outside the gene matches. In the case of this clonotype: Its antigen is unidentified.

Carried by the TCR beta cDNA libraries were unique molecular identifiers. TCRdb reanalysed the PCR reads using MiXCR and keeps one entry per CDR3 protein. The table has around 440,000 distinct CDR3 sequences, around 40% seen once. This sequence originates from a girl under 18 with multiple sclerosis. The sample comprised blood. The chain couples TRBV7-2 to TRBJ2-5; 11 bases align to TRBD2. The CDR3 bases are TGTGCCAGCAGCTTAGTTGGTAGCGGGAGGGGGGCCAACCAAGAGACCCAGTACTTC. The encoded protein is CASSLVGSGRGANQETQYF.